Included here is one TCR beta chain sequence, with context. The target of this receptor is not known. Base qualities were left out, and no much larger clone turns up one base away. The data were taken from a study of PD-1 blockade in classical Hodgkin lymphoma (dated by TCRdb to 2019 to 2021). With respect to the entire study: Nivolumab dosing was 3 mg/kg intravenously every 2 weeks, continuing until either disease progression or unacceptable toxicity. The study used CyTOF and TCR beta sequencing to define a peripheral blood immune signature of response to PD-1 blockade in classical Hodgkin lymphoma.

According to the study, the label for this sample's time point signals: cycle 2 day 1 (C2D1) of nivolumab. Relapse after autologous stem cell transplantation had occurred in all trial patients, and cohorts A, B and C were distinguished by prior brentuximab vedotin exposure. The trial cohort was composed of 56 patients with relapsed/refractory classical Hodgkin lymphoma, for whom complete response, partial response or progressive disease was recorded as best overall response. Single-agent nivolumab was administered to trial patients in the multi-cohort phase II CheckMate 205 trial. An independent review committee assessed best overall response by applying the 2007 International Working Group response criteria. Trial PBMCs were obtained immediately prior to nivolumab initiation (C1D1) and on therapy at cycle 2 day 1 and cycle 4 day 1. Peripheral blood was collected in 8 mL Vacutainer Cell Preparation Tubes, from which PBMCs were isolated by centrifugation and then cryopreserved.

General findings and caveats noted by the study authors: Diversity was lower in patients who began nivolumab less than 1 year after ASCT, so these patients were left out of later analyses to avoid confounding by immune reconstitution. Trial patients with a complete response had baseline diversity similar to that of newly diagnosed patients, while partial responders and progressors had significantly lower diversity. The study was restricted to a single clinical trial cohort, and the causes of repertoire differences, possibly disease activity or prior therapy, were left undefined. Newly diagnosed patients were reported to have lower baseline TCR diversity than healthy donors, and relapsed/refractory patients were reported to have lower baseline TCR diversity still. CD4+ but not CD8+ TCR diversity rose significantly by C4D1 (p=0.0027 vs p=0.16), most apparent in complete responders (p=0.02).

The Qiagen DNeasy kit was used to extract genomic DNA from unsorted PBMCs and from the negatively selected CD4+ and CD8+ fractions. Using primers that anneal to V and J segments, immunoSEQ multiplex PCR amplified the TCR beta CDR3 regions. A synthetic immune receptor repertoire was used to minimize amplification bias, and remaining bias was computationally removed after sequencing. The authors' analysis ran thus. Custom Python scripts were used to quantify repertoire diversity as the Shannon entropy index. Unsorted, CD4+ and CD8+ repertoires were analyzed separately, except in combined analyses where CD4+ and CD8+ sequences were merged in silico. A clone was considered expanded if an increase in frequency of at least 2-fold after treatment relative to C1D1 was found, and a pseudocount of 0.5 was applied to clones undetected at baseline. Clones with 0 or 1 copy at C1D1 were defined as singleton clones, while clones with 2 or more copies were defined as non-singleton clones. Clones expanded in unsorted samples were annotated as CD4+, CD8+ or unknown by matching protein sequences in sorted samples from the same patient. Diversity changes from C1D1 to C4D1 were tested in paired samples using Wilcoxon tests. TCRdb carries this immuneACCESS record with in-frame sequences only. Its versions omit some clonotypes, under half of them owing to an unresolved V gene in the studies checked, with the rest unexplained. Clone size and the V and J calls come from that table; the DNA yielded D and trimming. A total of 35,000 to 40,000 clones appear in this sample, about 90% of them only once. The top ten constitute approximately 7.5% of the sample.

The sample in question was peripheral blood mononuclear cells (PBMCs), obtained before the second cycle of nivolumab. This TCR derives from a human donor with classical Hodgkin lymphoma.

CDR3 loop: CASSFVRDRGQEQYF. The nucleotide sequence is TGTGCCAGCAGTTTCGTCCGGGACAGGGGGCAAGAGCAGTACTTC. The chain is made from TRBV6-5 and TRBJ2-7; the junction holds 12 bases that match TRBD1. Trimming leaves V shorter by 4 bases and J shorter by 7 bases, with the junction holding 8 bases beyond the gene matches. The germline V gene gives CDR1 as MNHEY and CDR2 as SVGAGI. The CDR3 has 15 amino acids, counting the end cysteine and phenylalanine. Just the 45-base CDR3 DNA is kept, in frame starting at base 1.